This TCR beta chain emerged from a study of OX40 agonist ivuxolimab in advanced cancers. Study as a whole: Around 40% of patients had received prior checkpoint inhibitor therapy. Two patients with cutaneous melanoma and one with hepatocellular carcinoma, three in total, showed partial responses.

This CDR3 comprises 17 residues. Germline lookup yields CDR1 MNHEY and CDR2 SMNVEV (reference sequence). Between the trimmed V and J ends, which lost 3 bases and 0 bases, there was a span of 15 bases. Researchers took blood at baseline, on cycle 4 day 1, and on cycle 7 day 1. Clones were read by immunoSEQ multiplex PCR, and TCRdb kept only the in-frame ones, dropping some. Seen here are 20,000 to 25,000 clones, approximately 90% observed once, and the top ten hold roughly 10%. This clone occurred once. Its antigen is undetermined. Findings of the study overall: Partial responders at 0.1-3.0 mg/kg had among the lowest clonal expansion.

The sequences come from CD4+ or CD8+ T cells sorted from blood, collected in a trial of the OX40 agonist ivuxolimab. This clonotype originated in an adult with an advanced solid tumor such as melanoma, head and neck, liver or kidney cancer. The chain carries TRBV27 and TRBJ1-3, with D possibly matching TRBD1 (6 bases). In nucleotides, the CDR3 is TGTGCCAGCAGTTTCGGGCGGGACACCTTCTCTGGAAACACCATATATTTT. Translation: CASSFGRDTFSGNTIYF.